The 25 T cell receptor beta chains below all came from one sample that was sequenced in a study of shared clonotypes between healthy human individuals. Method: immunoSEQ multiplex PCR; TCRdb's copy keeps in-frame clones and lacks some. The sample yields some 500,000 clones, 79% seen once. The sequencing sample was made of PBMCs. Receptors originate from a woman aged 40 to 49 in good health. Some clones in this sample may be carry-over from other donors' samples.

The genes are TRBV6-1 and TRBJ2-7; 9 positions agree with TRBD2. The CDR3 consists of 14 residues. Germline V gene data show CDR1 as MNHNS and CDR2 as SASEGT. J was trimmed by 5 bases and V by 4 bases; bases with no gene match: 6. CDR3 sequence reads: CASSVQREEDEQYF. The CDR3 coding sequence is TGTGCCAGCAGTGTTCAGCGGGAGGAGGACGAGCAGTACTTC.

The chain combines TRBV5-1 with TRBJ2-1, with 7 bases aligning to TRBD1. Losses at the gene ends were 4 bases for V and 6 bases for J; bases not matched to a gene: 4. The CDR3 length is 13 residues. Germline lookup yields CDR1 SGHRS and CDR2 YFSETQ. The CDR3 coding sequence is TGCGCCAGCAGCAGTGACAGGGCCAATGAGCAGTTCTTC. Translation: CASSSDRANEQFF.

This clone was detected ten times or more. The gene calls are TRBV6-4 and TRBJ2-5; 9 positions match TRBD2. Per germline, CDR1 MRHNA and CDR2 SNTAGT. The CDR3 runs to 15 residues. V trimming: 5 bases; J trimming: 1 base; junction bases outside the gene matches: 5. CDR3 DNA sequence: TGTGCCAGCAGTCTCTTAGCGGGAGCCCAAGAGACCCAGTACTTC. Translation gives CASSLLAGAQETQYF.

The sample holds one count of this clone. This rearrangement joins TRBV7-8 to TRBJ2-2, with 7 bases identical to TRBD1. V gave up 5 bases and J gave up 5 bases; unmatched junction bases: 8. Germline V lookup: CDR1 SGHVS, CDR2 FQNEAQ. This CDR3 is 15 amino acids long. The CDR3, as DNA: TGTGCCAGCAGCACTCGACAGGGTGGTACCGGGGAGCTGTTTTTT. Protein product: CASSTRQGGTGELFF.

This sequence joins TRBV9 and TRBJ2-7; 7 bases are shared with TRBD1. The CDR3 totals 14 residues. The germline gives CDR1 SGDLS, CDR2 YYNGEE. V shed 0 bases, J shed 3 bases, and the junction held 3 bases outside the gene matches. Here the CDR3 DNA reads TGTGCCAGCAGCGTAGGGGACAGAGGCTACGAGCAGTACTTC. Protein: CASSVGDRGYEQYF.

The gene calls are TRBV28 and TRBJ1-5; TRBD1 matches at 9 bases. The V gene end was trimmed by 5 bases and the J gene end by 2 bases; junction bases not matched to a gene: 10. Looked up from germline, CDR1 is MDHEN and CDR2 is SYDVKM. The CDR3 is 17 amino acids. The DNA for the CDR3 is TGTGCCAGCAGTCGCCTCACAGGGGGCAGGGGCAATCAGCCCCAGCATTTT. Translation: CASSRLTGGRGNQPQHF.

This chain connects TRBV28 to TRBJ1-1; D gene ambiguous. The CDR3 covers 14 residues. CDR1 and CDR2 (germline): MDHEN, SYDVKM. V lost 1 base to trimming and J lost 5 bases, with 11 bases between them. In nucleotides, the CDR3 is TGTGCCAGCAGTTTATTTGGCCGAAGAACTGAAGCTTTCTTT. Translating gives CASSLFGRRTEAFF.

The chain employs TRBV28 and TRBJ2-3; 9 bases align to TRBD2. The germline gives CDR1 MDHEN, CDR2 SYDVKM. V shed 6 bases and J 6 bases; nucleotides not matched to a gene: 10. This CDR3 is built from 15 residues. DNA of the CDR3: TGTGCCAGCAGCTCAGCGGGACTAGCAGGTGATACGCAGTATTTT. Amino acid sequence: CASSSAGLAGDTQYF.

The CDR3: CASRYLARGADTQYF. As DNA, the CDR3 is TGTGCCAGCAGATACCTGGCCAGGGGGGCAGATACGCAGTATTTT. The V call is TRBV6-6, the J call TRBJ2-3, with TRBD1 as a possible D gene (7 bases). Germline V gene sequence: CDR1 MNHNY, CDR2 SVGAGI (reference sequence). The length of the CDR3 is 15 residues. V lost 6 bases and J 4 bases, leaving 17 bases between the germline ends.

This chain joins TRBV4-2 and TRBJ2-1, with 7 nucleotides matching TRBD1. The CDR3 runs 16 residues. After removal of 4 bases from V and 0 bases from J, the junction contained 6 bases not matched to a gene. Looked up from germline, CDR1 is LGHNA and CDR2 is YNFKEQ. This CDR3 reads CASSPYGDSSYNEQFF. The CDR3 DNA reads TGTGCCAGCAGCCCTTACGGGGACAGCTCCTACAATGAGCAGTTCTTC.

To note about this clone: A far larger clone is a single base away, which makes a read error likely. The sample holds other DNA sequences that translate to the same CDR3. The chain recombines TRBV30 with TRBJ2-7; TRBD1 or TRBD2 may be the D gene (5 bases each). There are 13 residues in the CDR3. Per the germline V gene, CDR1 is GTSNPN and CDR2 is SVGIG (reference sequence). The CDR3 loop reads CAWSVLGDYEQYF. The CDR3 DNA is TGTGCATGGAGTGTACTGGGGGACTACGAGCAGTACTTC.

This clone came up a few times. V is TRBV28 and J is TRBJ2-1; TRBD2 matches 9 bases. The germline V gene encodes CDR1 MDHEN and CDR2 SYDVKM. Trimming at V came to 2 bases and at J to 10 bases, leaving 9 bases not matched to a gene. The CDR3 sequence is 15 residues long. This chain's CDR3 is CASSLSGSSGNEQFF. The CDR3, as DNA: TGTGCCAGCAGTTTAAGTGGGTCTAGCGGGAACGAGCAGTTCTTC.

This sequence joins TRBV4-3 and TRBJ2-1; D may be TRBD1 or TRBD2 (6 bases each). The CDR3 contains 18 residues. Germline CDR1 reads LGHNA; CDR2 reads YSLEER. Trimming left V 3 bases short and J 6 bases short, with 24 bases between. The CDR3 DNA reads TGCGCCAGCAGCCAGACCTCGTGGGGGGCGGGGAATTTCAATGAGCAGTTCTTC. Translation gives CASSQTSWGAGNFNEQFF.

The rearrangement uses TRBV29-1 and TRBJ1-1; 7 bases agree with TRBD1. This CDR3 region has 13 residues. The V segment lost 7 bases and the J segment 1 base; nucleotides outside the gene matches: 6. CDR1 and CDR2 (germline): SQVTM, ANQGSEA. CDR3 nucleotides: TGCAGCGCCGCCAGGGACAGGAACACTGAAGCTTTCTTT. Encoded protein: CSAARDRNTEAFF.

The gene calls are TRBV6-5 and TRBJ2-2; tentatively, D is TRBD1 (6 bases). The germline CDR1 and CDR2 sequences are MNHEY and SVGAGI. V was shortened by 10 bases and J by 6 bases, with 15 bases between the two germline ends. CDR3 size: 13 residues. In nucleotides, the CDR3 is TGTGCCACCCACAGGGCGGAGGCCGGGGAGCTGTTTTTT. Encoded protein: CATHRAEAGELFF.

This clone was seen only a few times. The chain links TRBV7-3 to TRBJ2-1; D remains ambiguous. Germline V lookup: CDR1 SGHTA, CDR2 FQGTGA. CDR3 length: 13 amino acids. V lost 4 bases and J 5 bases, leaving 9 bases between the germline ends. The CDR3 here is CASSSGSHNEQFF. The DNA for the CDR3 is TGTGCCAGCAGCTCAGGCTCTCACAATGAGCAGTTCTTC.

The rearrangement uses TRBV28 and TRBJ2-5; 13 bases match TRBD2. The tail of the sequence fits TRBJ2-7 better, so the J call may be wrong. The germline CDR1 and CDR2 sequences are MDHEN and SYDVKM. This CDR3 has 14 amino acids. CDR3 nucleotides: TGTGCCAGCAGGACTAGCGGGGGGTGGGACGAGCAGTACTTC. It is translated as CASRTSGGWDEQYF.

With regard to this clone: A clone one base away is much larger, so this may be a read error. CDR3 bases: TGTGCCAGCAGTACGGGGGACACTGAAGCTTTCTTT. Protein product: CASSTGDTEAFF. The chain recombines TRBV6-5 with TRBJ1-1, with D possibly being TRBD1 (5 bases). In germline, CDR1 is MNHEY, CDR2 SVGAGI. V was clipped by 5 bases and J by 3 bases, with 7 bases between them. The CDR3 length is 12 residues.

This clone was observed a few times. The chain uses TRBV21-1 and TRBJ2-1; the table's D call of TRBD1 was not tested on the DNA. TRBV21-1 is noted as a pseudogene. This CDR3 comprises 12 residues. This CDR3 is CALSQGTGEQFF. The CDR3 DNA sequence: TGTGCCCTATCTCAAGGAACAGGCGAGCAGTTCTTC.

V usage is TRBV29-1 and J usage is TRBJ1-3; possibly TRBD1 for D (5 bases). V dropped 3 bases and J dropped 4 bases, with 7 bases sitting between them. Germline values: CDR1 SQVTM, CDR2 ANQGSEA. This CDR3 contains 12 residues. In DNA form, the CDR3 reads TGCAGCGTTGAGGGGGAGGGAAACACCATATATTTT. Protein product: CSVEGEGNTIYF. Together with reference TRBV29-1 and TRBJ1-3, the CDR3 gives the full variable domain: SAVISQKPSRDICQRGTSLTIQCQVDSQVTMMFWYRQQPGQSLTLIATANQGSEATYESGFVIDKFPISRPNLTFSTLTVSNMSPEDSSIYLCSVEGEGNTIYFGEGSWLTVV.

On this clone: The same CDR3 is also encoded by other DNA sequences in this sample. The V and J genes are TRBV15 and TRBJ2-7, with 8 bases identical to TRBD1. V shed 0 bases and J 0 bases; nucleotides not matched to a gene: 4. Germline-derived CDR1 and CDR2 are LNHNV and YYDKDF (reference sequence). The CDR3 covers 16 residues. CDR3 sequence: CATSRDLGQGSYEQYF. The CDR3 nucleotides are TGTGCCACCAGCAGAGATCTCGGACAGGGCTCCTACGAGCAGTACTTC.

The chain couples TRBV30 to TRBJ1-4; D not resolved. V shed 0 bases and J shed 1 base, with 0 bases lying between them. This CDR3 comprises 12 residues. From germline, CDR1 is GTSNPN and CDR2 SVGIG (reference sequence). CDR3 region: CAWSVTNEKLFF. CDR3 DNA: TGTGCCTGGAGTGTAACTAATGAAAAACTGTTTTTT.

The table lists this clone with a count of one. A much larger clone sits a single nucleotide away, making a read error possible. V is TRBV6-4 and J is TRBJ2-2, with D perhaps TRBD2 (6 bases). This CDR3 spans 14 amino acids. In germline, CDR1 is MRHNA, CDR2 SNTAGT. Here the CDR3 reads CASSAPGSTGGLFF. DNA of the CDR3: TGTGCCAGCAGTGCCCCGGGATCCACCGGGGGGCTGTTTTTT.

This clone was seen only a few times. This sequence joins TRBV6-5 and TRBJ1-3; perhaps TRBD1 as D (6 bases). The CDR3 is made up of 15 amino acids. CDR1 MNHEY and CDR2 SVGAGI come from the germline V gene. V was cut by 6 bases and J by 2 bases, with 14 bases left in between. The CDR3 sequence: CASSLTGTTGNTIYF. The CDR3 nucleotides are TGTGCCAGCAGCCTAACCGGGACAACTGGAAACACCATATATTTT.

The V gene is TRBV7-9, the J gene TRBJ2-1, with TRBD1 matching over 8 bases. Germline trimming cut 6 bases from V and 0 bases from J; bases unmatched to any gene: 4. CDR3 length: 15 amino acids. Germline CDR1 reads SEHNR; CDR2 reads FQNEAQ (reference sequence). CDR3 protein: CASSPTGGSYNEQFF. The CDR3, as DNA: TGTGCCAGCAGTCCTACAGGGGGCTCCTACAATGAGCAGTTCTTC.